This is a list of T cell receptor beta chains from one sample in a study of Graves' ophthalmopathy and Graves' hyperthyroidism. TCRdb reprocessed the multiplex PCR reads with MiXCR, giving one entry per CDR3 protein. The sample records about 700,000 distinct CDR3 sequences, roughly 41% being singletons. The sample taken for sequencing was peripheral blood. These receptors originate from an adult man with Graves' ophthalmopathy. CDR3s include the opening cysteine and the closing phenylalanine or tryptophan. D genes are given only for firm matches. Rows give clone size only sometimes, using once, few, many, or a class for an expanded clone.

D: -
length: 15
V: TRBV2
J: TRBJ1-1
size: many
CDR3: CASSKGGGVNTEAFF
DNA: TGTGCCAGCTCCAAAGGCGGGGGCGTGAACACTGAAGCTTTCTTT

D: TRBD1
length: 14
V: TRBV10-3
J: TRBJ1-2
size: many
CDR3: CASRKTGGVDGYTF
DNA: TGTGCCAGCAGAAAGACAGGGGGCGTTGATGGCTACACCTTC

D: TRBD1
length: 11
V: TRBV20-1
J: TRBJ2-7
size: few
CDR3: CSAEQTGATYF
DNA: TGCAGTGCCGAACAAACAGGGGCCACGTACTTC

D: TRBD1
length: 13
V: TRBV6-6
J: TRBJ2-7
size: -
CDR3: CASTRGQGGEQYF
DNA: TGTGCCAGCACCAGGGGACAGGGGGGGGAGCAGTACTTC

D: -
length: 13
V: TRBV29-1
J: TRBJ2-7
size: many
CDR3: CSVTEGTRDEQYF
DNA: TGCAGCGTTACAGAGGGTACGCGGGACGAGCAGTACTTC

D: -
length: 15
V: TRBV19
J: TRBJ1-6
size: many
CDR3: CASSKRGVDNSPLHF
DNA: TGTGCCAGTAGTAAGAGGGGCGTTGATAATTCACCCCTCCACTTT

D: TRBD1
length: 13
V: TRBV13
J: TRBJ1-2
size: -
CDR3: CAGSLTGVNGYTF
DNA: TGTGCCGGCAGCTTGACAGGGGTGAATGGCTACACCTTC

D: -
length: 14
V: TRBV25-1
J: TRBJ2-2
size: -
CDR3: CASSAREGTGELFF
DNA: TGTGCCAGCAGTGCTAGAGAGGGCACCGGGGAGCTGTTTTTT

D: -
length: 12
V: TRBV20-1
J: TRBJ2-3
size: -
CDR3: CSAKQRLDTQYF
DNA: TGCAGTGCTAAGCAGCGGTTGGATACGCAGTATTTT

D: -
length: 15
V: TRBV7-9
J: TRBJ2-2
size: few
CDR3: CASSLPSENTGELFF
DNA: TGTGCCAGCAGCTTGCCGTCTGAAAACACCGGGGAGCTGTTTTTT

D: -
length: 15
V: TRBV20-1
J: TRBJ1-5
size: many
CDR3: CSARVVRVSNQPQHF
DNA: TGCAGTGCTAGAGTGGTCAGAGTCAGCAATCAGCCCCAGCATTTT

D: -
length: 16
V: TRBV7-8
J: TRBJ2-7
size: -
CDR3: CASSPTPGRNFYEQYF
DNA: TGTGCCAGCAGCCCTACCCCCGGACGGAACTTCTACGAGCAGTACTTC

D: -
length: 13
V: TRBV15
J: TRBJ1-2
size: -
CDR3: CATSPPGPYGYTF
DNA: TGTGCCACCAGCCCACCGGGGCCCTATGGCTACACCTTC

D: TRBD1
length: 15
V: TRBV15
J: TRBJ1-2
size: -
CDR3: CATSSRIGTAYGYTF
DNA: TGTGCCACCAGCAGCCGAATAGGGACAGCCTATGGCTACACCTTC

D: TRBD1
length: 14
V: TRBV5-1
J: TRBJ2-7
size: many
CDR3: CASSLDRGLDEQYF
DNA: TGCGCCAGCAGCTTAGACAGGGGGTTGGACGAGCAGTACTTC

D: -
length: 15
V: TRBV10-1
J: TRBJ2-5
size: few
CDR3: CASSESINAGETQYF
DNA: TGCGCCAGCAGTGAGTCGATAAACGCAGGAGAGACCCAGTACTTC

D: TRBD2
length: 14
V: TRBV2
J: TRBJ2-7
size: -
CDR3: CASSAGGKVYEQYF
DNA: TGTGCCAGCAGTGCGGGGGGGAAGGTCTACGAGCAGTACTTC

D: TRBD1
length: 19
V: TRBV10-3
J: TRBJ1-2
size: -
CDR3: CAIRMTSGTGGIGGYGYTF
DNA: TGTGCCATCAGGATGACTAGCGGGACAGGGGGCATAGGAGGCTATGGCTACACCTTC

D: TRBD2
length: 15
V: TRBV7-9
J: TRBJ2-5
size: many
CDR3: CASSPGTSGQETQYF
DNA: TGTGCCAGCAGCCCAGGGACTAGCGGACAAGAGACCCAGTACTTC

D: -
length: 16
V: TRBV29-1
J: TRBJ2-7
size: -
CDR3: CSVVPLLGGHPYEQYF
DNA: TGCAGCGTTGTGCCTCTTTTGGGAGGACATCCTTACGAGCAGTACTTC

D: -
length: 12
V: TRBV10-3
J: TRBJ1-2
size: many
CDR3: CATYSGDYGYTF
DNA: TGTGCCACGTATTCGGGGGACTATGGCTACACCTTC

D: -
length: 14
V: TRBV19
J: TRBJ2-7
size: -
CDR3: CATKVTFSSYEQYF
DNA: TGTGCCACAAAGGTGACTTTCAGCTCCTACGAGCAGTACTTC

D: -
length: 14
V: TRBV19
J: TRBJ2-7
size: -
CDR3: CASSIQGGSYEQYF
DNA: TGTGCCAGTAGTATCCAGGGCGGCTCCTACGAGCAGTACTTC

D: -
length: 17
V: TRBV20-1
J: TRBJ1-5
size: few
CDR3: CSASTSRPDYSNQPQHF
DNA: TGCAGTGCTAGTACGTCAAGGCCCGACTATAGCAATCAGCCCCAGCATTTT

D: -
length: 21
V: TRBV11-1
J: TRBJ2-7
size: -
CDR3: CASSYLSPETNTGKSSYEQYF
DNA: TGTGCCAGCAGTTACCTCAGCCCCGAAACGAACACAGGAAAATCCTCCTACGAGCAGTACTTC

D: -
length: 17
V: TRBV24-1
J: TRBJ1-5
size: many
CDR3: CATSDEELGACNQPQHF
DNA: TGTGCCACCAGTGACGAAGAGTTGGGGGCTTGCAATCAGCCCCAGCATTTT

D: TRBD1
length: 14
V: TRBV10-3
J: TRBJ1-2
size: -
CDR3: CAISGTGGDYGYTF
DNA: TGTGCCATCAGTGGAACAGGGGGCGACTATGGCTACACCTTC

D: -
length: 14
V: TRBV10-2
J: TRBJ2-7
size: once
CDR3: CASRKGGVSYEQYF
DNA: TGCGCCAGCAGGAAGGGCGGTGTCTCCTACGAGCAGTACTTC

D: TRBD2
length: 17
V: TRBV10-3
J: TRBJ2-2
size: -
CDR3: CAISENPSGGNTGELVF
DNA: TGTGCCATCAGTGAGAACCCTAGCGGGGGGAACACCGGGGAGCTGGTTTTT

D: -
length: 15
V: TRBV9
J: TRBJ2-5
size: -
CDR3: CASSPWGWGQETQYF
DNA: TGTGCCAGCAGTCCGTGGGGGTGGGGCCAAGAGACCCAGTACTTC

D: -
length: 12
V: TRBV29-1
J: TRBJ1-1
size: -
CDR3: CSVEGERAEAFF
DNA: TGCAGCGTTGAAGGGGAAAGGGCCGAAGCTTTCTTT

D: TRBD1
length: 17
V: TRBV5-1
J: TRBJ2-3
size: -
CDR3: CASSLDIDRGYTDTQYF
DNA: TGCGCCAGCAGCTTGGACATTGACAGGGGCTACACAGATACGCAGTATTTT

D: -
length: 12
V: TRBV15
J: TRBJ1-6
size: -
CDR3: CATSIWTGTLHF
DNA: TGTGCCACCAGCATATGGACCGGGACCCTCCACTTT

D: -
length: 16
V: TRBV5-1
J: TRBJ2-2
size: -
CDR3: CASSLDGFGNTGELFF
DNA: TGCGCCAGCAGCTTGGACGGGTTTGGAAACACCGGGGAGCTGTTTTTT

D: TRBD1
length: 15
V: TRBV10-3
J: TRBJ1-6
size: -
CDR3: CAIRKTGEEGSPLHF
DNA: TGTGCCATCAGGAAGACAGGGGAAGAGGGTTCACCCCTCCACTTT

D: -
length: 15
V: TRBV9
J: TRBJ1-3
size: few
CDR3: CASSPRPGAGNTIYF
DNA: TGTGCCAGCAGCCCGAGGCCAGGTGCTGGAAACACCATATATTTT

D: TRBD1
length: 13
V: TRBV29-1
J: TRBJ2-5
size: -
CDR3: CSASGQGSKTQYF
DNA: TGCAGCGCGTCCGGACAGGGGTCGAAGACCCAGTACTTC

D: -
length: 12
V: TRBV4-3
J: TRBJ2-2
size: few
CDR3: CASSQVGGNLFF
DNA: TGCGCCAGCAGCCAAGTAGGCGGGAACCTGTTTTTT

D: TRBD1
length: 15
V: TRBV7-2
J: TRBJ1-2
size: -
CDR3: CASSLRDRVVYGYTF
DNA: TGTGCCAGCAGCTTACGGGACAGAGTTGTCTATGGCTACACCTTC

D: -
length: 12
V: TRBV7-2
J: TRBJ1-1
size: -
CDR3: CASSLARGKAFF
DNA: TGTGCCAGCAGCTTAGCGCGAGGAAAAGCTTTCTTT